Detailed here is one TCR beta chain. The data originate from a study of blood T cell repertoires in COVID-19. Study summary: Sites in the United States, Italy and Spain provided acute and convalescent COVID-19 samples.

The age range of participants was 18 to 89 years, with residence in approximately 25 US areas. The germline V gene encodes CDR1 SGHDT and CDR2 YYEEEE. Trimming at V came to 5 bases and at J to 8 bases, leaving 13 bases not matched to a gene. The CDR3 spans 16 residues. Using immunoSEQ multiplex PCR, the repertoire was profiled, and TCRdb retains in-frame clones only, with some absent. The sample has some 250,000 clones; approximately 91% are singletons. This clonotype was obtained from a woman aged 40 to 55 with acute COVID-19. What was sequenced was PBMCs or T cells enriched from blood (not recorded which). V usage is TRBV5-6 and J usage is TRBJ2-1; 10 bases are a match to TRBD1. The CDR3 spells CASSQEIGQGVYEQFF. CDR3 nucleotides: TGTGCCAGCAGTCAAGAAATTGGACAGGGGGTTTATGAGCAGTTCTTC.